This note documents a single T cell receptor (beta chain) sequence. These data belong to a study of blood T cell repertoires in COVID-19. Looking at the study overall: COVID-19 samples from acute and convalescent phases originated in the United States, Italy and Spain. T cells, B-cell-depleted T cells, or PBMCs provided the cDNA or gDNA that served as material.

As handled by the study authors: Estimation of nucleated cell counts relied on the amplification of reference gene primers. Only in-frame clones appear in the TCRdb table, and some are missing; sequencing was by immunoSEQ multiplex PCR. D and trimming come from the DNA, and the V and J calls and clone size come from that table. The sample shows 70,000 to 95,000 clones, around four fifths of them seen only once. The CDR3 covers 15 residues. Germline lookup yields CDR1 MNHEY and CDR2 SVGAGI. V was shortened by 5 bases and J by 0 bases, with 14 bases between the two germline ends. The sample consisted of peripheral blood. The chain carries TRBV6-5 and TRBJ2-7; D possibly corresponds to TRBD1 (7 bases). The sequence was obtained from a human donor in a cohort sampled during active COVID-19. CDR3: CASSLQGGPSYEQYF. The CDR3 nucleotides read TGTGCCAGCAGTCTCCAGGGGGGACCCTCCTACGAGCAGTACTTC.